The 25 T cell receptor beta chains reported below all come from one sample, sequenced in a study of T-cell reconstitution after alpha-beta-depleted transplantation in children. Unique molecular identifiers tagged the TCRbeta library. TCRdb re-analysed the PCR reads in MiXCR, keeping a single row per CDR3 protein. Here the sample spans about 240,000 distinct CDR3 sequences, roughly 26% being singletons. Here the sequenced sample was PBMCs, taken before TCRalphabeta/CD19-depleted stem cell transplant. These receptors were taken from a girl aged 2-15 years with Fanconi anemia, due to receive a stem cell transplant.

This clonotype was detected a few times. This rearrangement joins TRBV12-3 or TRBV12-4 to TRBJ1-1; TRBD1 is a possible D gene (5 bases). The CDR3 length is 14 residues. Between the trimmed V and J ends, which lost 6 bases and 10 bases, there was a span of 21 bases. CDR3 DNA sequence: TGTGCCAGCAGCAACCCCTCAGGGAGCGGAGGAGCTTTCTTT. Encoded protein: CASSNPSGSGGAFF.

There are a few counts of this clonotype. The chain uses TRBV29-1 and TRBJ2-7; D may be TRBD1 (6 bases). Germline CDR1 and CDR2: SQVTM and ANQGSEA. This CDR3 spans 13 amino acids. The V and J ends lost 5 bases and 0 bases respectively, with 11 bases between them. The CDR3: CSVPGTYSYEQYF. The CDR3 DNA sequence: TGCAGCGTTCCAGGGACATACTCCTACGAGCAGTACTTC.

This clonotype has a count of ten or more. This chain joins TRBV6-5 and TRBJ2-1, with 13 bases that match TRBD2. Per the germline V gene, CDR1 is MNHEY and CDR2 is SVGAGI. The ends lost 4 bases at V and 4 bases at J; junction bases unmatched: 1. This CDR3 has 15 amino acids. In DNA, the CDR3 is TGTGCCAGCAGTTGGACTAGCGGGGGTTACAATGAGCAGTTCTTC. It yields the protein CASSWTSGGYNEQFF.

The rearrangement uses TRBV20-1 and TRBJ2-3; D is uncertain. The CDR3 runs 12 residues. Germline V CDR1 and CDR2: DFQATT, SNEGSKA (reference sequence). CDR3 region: CGAWTVADTQYF. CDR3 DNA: TGCGGCGCATGGACGGTAGCAGATACGCAGTATTTT.

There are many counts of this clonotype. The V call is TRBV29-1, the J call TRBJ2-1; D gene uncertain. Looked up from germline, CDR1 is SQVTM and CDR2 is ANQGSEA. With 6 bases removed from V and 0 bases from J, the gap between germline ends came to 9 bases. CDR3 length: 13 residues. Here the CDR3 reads CSVDESSYNEQFF. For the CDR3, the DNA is TGCAGCGTGGACGAGAGCTCCTACAATGAGCAGTTCTTC.

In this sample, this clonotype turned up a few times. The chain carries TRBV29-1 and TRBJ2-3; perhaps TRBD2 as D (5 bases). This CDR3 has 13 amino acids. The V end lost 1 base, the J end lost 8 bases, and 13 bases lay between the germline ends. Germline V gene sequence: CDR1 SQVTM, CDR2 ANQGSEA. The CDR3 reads CSVEGHLAFTQYF. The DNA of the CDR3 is TGCAGCGTTGAAGGACACCTAGCATTTACGCAGTATTTT.

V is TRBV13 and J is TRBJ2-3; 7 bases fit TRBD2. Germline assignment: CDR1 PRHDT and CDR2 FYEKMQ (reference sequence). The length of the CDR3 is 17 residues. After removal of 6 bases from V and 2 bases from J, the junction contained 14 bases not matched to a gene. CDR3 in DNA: TGTGCCAGCAGTTCGAGGTGGCGAGCGGGACTCACAGATACGCAGTATTTT. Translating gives CASSSRWRAGLTDTQYF.

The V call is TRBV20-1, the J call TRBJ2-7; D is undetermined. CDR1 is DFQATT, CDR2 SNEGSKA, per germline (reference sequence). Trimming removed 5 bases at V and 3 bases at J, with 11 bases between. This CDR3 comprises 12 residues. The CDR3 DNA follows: TGCAGTGCTCGCGACGACCGCTACGAGCAGTACTTC. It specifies CSARDDRYEQYF.

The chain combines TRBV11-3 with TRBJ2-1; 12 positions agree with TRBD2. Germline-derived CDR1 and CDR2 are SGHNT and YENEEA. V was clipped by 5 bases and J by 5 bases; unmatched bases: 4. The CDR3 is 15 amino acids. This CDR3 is CASSQRTSGDNEQFF. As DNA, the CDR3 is TGTGCCAGCAGCCAACGGACTAGCGGGGACAATGAGCAGTTCTTC.

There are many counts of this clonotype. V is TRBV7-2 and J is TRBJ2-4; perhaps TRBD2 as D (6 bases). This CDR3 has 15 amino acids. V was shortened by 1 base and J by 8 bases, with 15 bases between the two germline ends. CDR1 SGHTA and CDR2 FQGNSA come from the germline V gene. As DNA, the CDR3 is TGTGCCAGCAGCTTAGTCGAGGGAAGCGGGCACATTCAGTACTTC. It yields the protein CASSLVEGSGHIQYF.

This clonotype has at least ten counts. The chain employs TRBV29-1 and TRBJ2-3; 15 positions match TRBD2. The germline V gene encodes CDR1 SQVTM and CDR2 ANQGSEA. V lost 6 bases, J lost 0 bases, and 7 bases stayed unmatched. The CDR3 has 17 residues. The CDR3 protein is CSVAGLAGGSSTDTQYF. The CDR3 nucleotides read TGCAGCGTGGCGGGACTAGCGGGAGGCTCTAGCACAGATACGCAGTATTTT.

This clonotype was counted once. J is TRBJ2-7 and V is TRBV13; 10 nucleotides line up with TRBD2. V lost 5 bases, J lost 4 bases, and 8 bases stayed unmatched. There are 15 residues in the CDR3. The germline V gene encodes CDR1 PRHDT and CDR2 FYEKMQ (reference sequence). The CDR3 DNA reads TGTGCCAGCAGCCCCCCGACTAGCGGGCCGTACGAGCAGTACTTC. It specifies CASSPPTSGPYEQYF.

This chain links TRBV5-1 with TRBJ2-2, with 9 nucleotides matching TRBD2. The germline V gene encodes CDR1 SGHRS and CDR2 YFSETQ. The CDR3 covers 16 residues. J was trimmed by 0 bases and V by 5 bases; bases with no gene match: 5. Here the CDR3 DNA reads TGCGCCAGCAGGACTAGCGGACGTTCGAACACCGGGGAGCTGTTTTTT. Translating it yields CASRTSGRSNTGELFF.

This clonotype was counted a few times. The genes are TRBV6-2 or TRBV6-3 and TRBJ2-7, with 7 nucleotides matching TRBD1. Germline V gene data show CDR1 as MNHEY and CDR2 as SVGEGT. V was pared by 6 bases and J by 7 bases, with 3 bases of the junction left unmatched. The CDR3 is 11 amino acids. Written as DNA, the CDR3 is TGTGCCAGCAGGTCAGGGGGTGAGCAGTACTTC. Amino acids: CASRSGGEQYF.

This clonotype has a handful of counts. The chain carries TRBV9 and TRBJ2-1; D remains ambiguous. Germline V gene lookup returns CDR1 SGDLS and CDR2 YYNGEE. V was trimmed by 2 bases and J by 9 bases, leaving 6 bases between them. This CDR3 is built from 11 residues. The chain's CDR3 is CASSVAGEQFF. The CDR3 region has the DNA TGTGCCAGCAGCGTGGCTGGTGAGCAGTTCTTC.

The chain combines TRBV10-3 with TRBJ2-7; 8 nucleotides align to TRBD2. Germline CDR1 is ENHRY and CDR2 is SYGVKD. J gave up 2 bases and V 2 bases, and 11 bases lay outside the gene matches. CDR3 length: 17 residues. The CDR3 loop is CAISEPRGGTLPYEQYF. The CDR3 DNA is TGTGCCATCAGTGAGCCCCGCGGGGGGACCCTACCCTACGAGCAGTACTTC.

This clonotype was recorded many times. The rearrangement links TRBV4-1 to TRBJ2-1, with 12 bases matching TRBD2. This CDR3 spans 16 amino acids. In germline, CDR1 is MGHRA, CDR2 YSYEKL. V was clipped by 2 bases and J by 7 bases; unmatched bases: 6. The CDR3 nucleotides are TGCGCCAGCAGCCAACCCCTAGCGGGAGGGTCGAATGAGCAGTTCTTC. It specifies CASSQPLAGGSNEQFF.

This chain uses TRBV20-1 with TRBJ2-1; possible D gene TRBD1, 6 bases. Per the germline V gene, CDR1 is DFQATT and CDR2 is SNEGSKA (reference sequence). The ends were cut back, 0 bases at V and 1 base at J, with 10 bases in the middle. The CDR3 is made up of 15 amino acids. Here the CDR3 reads CSARETGYSYNEQFF. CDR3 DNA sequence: TGCAGTGCTAGAGAGACAGGCTATTCCTACAATGAGCAGTTCTTC.

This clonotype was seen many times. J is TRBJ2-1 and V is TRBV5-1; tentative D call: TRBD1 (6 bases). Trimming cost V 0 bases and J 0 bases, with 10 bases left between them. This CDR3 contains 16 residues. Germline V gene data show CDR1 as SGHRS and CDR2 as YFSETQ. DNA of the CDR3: TGCGCCAGCAGCTTGGTCCGGGACATCTCCTACAATGAGCAGTTCTTC. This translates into CASSLVRDISYNEQFF.

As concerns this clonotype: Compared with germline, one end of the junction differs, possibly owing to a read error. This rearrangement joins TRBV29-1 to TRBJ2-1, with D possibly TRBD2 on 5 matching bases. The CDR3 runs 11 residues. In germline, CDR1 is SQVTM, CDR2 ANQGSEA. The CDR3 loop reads CSVEDEGEQFF. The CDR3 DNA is TGCAGCGTCGAAGATGAGGGTGAGCAGTTCTTC.

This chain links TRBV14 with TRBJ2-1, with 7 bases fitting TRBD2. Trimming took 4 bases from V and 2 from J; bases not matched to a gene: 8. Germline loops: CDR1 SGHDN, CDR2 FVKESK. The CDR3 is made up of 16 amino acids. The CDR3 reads CASSLALAFTYNEQFF. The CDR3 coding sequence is TGTGCCAGCAGCCTCGCACTAGCGTTCACCTACAATGAGCAGTTCTTC.

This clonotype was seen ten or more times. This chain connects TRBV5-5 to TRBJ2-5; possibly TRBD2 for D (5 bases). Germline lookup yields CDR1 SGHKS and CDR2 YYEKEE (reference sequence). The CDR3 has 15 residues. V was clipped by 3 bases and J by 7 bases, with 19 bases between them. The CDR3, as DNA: TGTGCCAGCAGCTCCGAATTAGGACTGGTGAGGACCCAGTACTTC. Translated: CASSSELGLVRTQYF.

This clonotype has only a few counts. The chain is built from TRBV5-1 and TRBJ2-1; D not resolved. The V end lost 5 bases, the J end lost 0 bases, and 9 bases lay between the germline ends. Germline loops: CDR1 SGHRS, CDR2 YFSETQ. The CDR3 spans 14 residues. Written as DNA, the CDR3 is TGCGCCAGCAGACAAATAGGCTCCTACAATGAGCAGTTCTTC. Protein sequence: CASRQIGSYNEQFF.

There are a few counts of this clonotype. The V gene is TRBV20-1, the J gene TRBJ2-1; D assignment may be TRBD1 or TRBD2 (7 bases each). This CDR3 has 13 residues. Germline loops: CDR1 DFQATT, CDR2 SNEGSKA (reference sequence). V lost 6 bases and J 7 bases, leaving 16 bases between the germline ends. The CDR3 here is CSALADRRNEQFF. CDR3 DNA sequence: TGCAGTGCCCTAGCGGACAGGAGGAATGAGCAGTTCTTC.

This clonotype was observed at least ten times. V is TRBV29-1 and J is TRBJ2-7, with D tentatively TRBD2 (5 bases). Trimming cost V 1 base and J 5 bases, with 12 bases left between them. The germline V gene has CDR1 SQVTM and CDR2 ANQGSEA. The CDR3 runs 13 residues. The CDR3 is CSVEVRGWHEQYF. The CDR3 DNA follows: TGCAGCGTTGAAGTCCGAGGGTGGCACGAGCAGTACTTC.